The entry below gives a single T cell receptor (beta chain) sequence along with its context. The antigen remains undetermined. This sample is drawn from a study of shared clonotypes between healthy human individuals. Overall study results and limits: Researchers sampled blood only, noting tissue repertoires likely differ.

Sequencing used immunoSEQ multiplex PCR; TCRdb keeps in-frame clones, though not all of them. The sample carries 600,000 or so clones, 98% recorded once. The CDR3 covers 17 residues. Germline CDR1 and CDR2: SGHVS and FQNEAQ. V lost 5 bases, J lost 4 bases, and 12 bases stayed unmatched. CD45RO-negative CD8 cells positively selected for CCR7 made up the naive population, which excluded terminally differentiated effector memory CD45RA+ cells. Every one of the donors was a Caucasian adult that lived in Nashville, Tennessee. Sample: naive CD8+ T cells sorted from blood. The rearrangement links TRBV7-8 to TRBJ2-5; TRBD2 agrees at 11 bases. The clonotype comes from a man aged 25-40 years in good health. In nucleotides, the CDR3 is TGTGCCAGCAGCCCACCTGGCGGTAGCGGGAGGGGAGAGACCCAGTACTTC. It is translated as CASSPPGGSGRGETQYF.